This note documents a single T cell receptor (beta chain) sequence. The entry originates in a study of Graves' ophthalmopathy and Graves' hyperthyroidism. V dropped 4 bases and J dropped 4 bases, with 20 bases sitting between them. The germline V gene encodes CDR1 ENHRY and CDR2 SYGVKD. The CDR3 covers 16 residues. RNA transcripts were the template, and TCR beta CDR3 regions were amplified from them. An opening RT-PCR round employed HTBI primers and preceded a second-round multiplex PCR. TCRdb ran MiXCR on the multiplex PCR reads and lists one entry per CDR3 protein. Of 560,000 or so distinct CDR3 sequences in the sample, roughly 40% were seen once. The study recruited hyperthyroidism patients aged 18 to 65 who were newly diagnosed, under 2 months' duration.

Source material: peripheral blood or thyroid tissue (not recorded which). The J gene is TRBJ2-7, the V gene TRBV10-3, with unresolved D. The sequence derives from an adult man with Graves' hyperthyroidism. The CDR3 nucleotides are TGTGCCATCAGTGCTAGTGAGGCCCGTGTGGGGTACGAGCAGTACTTC. Translating it yields CAISASEARVGYEQYF.